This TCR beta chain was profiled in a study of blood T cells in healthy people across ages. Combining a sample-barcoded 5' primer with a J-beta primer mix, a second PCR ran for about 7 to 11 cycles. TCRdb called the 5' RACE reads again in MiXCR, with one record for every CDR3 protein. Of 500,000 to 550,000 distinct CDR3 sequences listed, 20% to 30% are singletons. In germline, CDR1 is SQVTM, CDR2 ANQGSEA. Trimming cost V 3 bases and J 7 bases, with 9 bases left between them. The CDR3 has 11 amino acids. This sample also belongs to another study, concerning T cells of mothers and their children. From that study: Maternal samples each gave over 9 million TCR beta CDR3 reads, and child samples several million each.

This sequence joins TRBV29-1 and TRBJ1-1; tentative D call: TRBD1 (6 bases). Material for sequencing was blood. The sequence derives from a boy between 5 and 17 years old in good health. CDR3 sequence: CSVDPGDEAFF. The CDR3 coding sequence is TGCAGCGTTGACCCAGGGGATGAAGCTTTCTTT. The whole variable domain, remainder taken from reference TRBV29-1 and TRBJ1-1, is SAVISQKPSRDICQRGTSLTIQCQVDSQVTMMFWYRQQPGQSLTLIATANQGSEATYESGFVIDKFPISRPNLTFSTLTVSNMSPEDSSIYLCSVDPGDEAFFGQGTRLTVV.